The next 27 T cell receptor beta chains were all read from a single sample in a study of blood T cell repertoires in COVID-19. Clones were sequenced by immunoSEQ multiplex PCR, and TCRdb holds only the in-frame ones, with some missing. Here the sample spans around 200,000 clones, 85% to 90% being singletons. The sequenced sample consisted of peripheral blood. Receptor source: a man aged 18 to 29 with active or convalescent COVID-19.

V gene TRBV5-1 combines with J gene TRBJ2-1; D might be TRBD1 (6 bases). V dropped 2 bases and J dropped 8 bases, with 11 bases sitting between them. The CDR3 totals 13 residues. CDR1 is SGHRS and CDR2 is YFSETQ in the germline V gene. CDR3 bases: TGCGCCAGCAGCTTAGCCGGACAGTATGAGCAGTTCTTC. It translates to CASSLAGQYEQFF.

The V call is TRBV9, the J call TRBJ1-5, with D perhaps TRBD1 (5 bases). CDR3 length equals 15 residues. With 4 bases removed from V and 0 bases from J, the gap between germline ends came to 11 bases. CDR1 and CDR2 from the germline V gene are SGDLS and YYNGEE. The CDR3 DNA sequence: TGTGCCAGCAGCCAGACAGACAATAGCAATCAGCCCCAGCATTTT. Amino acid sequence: CASSQTDNSNQPQHF.

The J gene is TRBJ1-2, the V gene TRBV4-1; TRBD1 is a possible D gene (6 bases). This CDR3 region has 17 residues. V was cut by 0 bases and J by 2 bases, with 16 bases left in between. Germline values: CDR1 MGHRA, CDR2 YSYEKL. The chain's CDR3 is CASSQEGQGRFNYGYTF. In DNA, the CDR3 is TGCGCCAGCAGCCAAGAAGGGCAGGGGCGTTTCAACTATGGCTACACCTTC.

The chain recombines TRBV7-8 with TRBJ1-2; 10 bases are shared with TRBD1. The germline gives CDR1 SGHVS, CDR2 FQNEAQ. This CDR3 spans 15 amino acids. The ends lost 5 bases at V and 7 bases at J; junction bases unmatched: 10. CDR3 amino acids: CASSADRQGAGGYTF. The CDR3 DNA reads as TGTGCCAGCAGCGCAGACCGACAGGGGGCAGGTGGCTACACCTTC.

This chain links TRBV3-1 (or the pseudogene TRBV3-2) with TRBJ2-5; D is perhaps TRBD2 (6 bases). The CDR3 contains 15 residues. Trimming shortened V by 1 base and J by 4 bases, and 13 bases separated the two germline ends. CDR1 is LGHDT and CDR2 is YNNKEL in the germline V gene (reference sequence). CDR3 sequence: CASSQVPTSSETQYF. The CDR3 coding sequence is TGTGCCAGCAGCCAAGTTCCGACTAGTTCAGAGACCCAGTACTTC.

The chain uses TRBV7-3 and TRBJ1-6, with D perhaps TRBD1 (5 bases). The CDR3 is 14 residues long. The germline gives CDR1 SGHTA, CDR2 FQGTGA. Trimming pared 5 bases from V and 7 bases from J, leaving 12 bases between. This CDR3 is CASSLGLKNSPLHF. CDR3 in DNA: TGTGCCAGCAGCCTGGGACTGAAAAATTCACCCCTCCACTTT.

The CDR3 sequence: CASSSGTANSPLHF. CDR3 DNA sequence: TGTGCCAGCAGTTCTGGGACAGCCAATTCACCCCTCCACTTT. V and J are TRBV6-5 and TRBJ1-6; 7 bases match TRBD1. Trimming at V came to 4 bases and at J to 7 bases, leaving 4 bases not matched to a gene. The CDR3 has 14 residues. The germline V gene has CDR1 MNHEY and CDR2 SVGAGI.

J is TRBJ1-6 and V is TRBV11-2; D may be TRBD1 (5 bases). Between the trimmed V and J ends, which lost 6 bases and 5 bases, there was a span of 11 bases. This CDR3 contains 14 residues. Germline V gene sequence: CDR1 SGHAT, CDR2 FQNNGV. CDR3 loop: CASSTGLDNSPLHF. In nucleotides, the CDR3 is TGTGCCAGCAGTACAGGCCTAGATAATTCACCCCTCCACTTT. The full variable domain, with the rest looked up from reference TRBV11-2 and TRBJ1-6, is EAGVAQSPRYKIIEKRQSVAFWCNPISGHATLYWYQQILGQGPKLLIQFQNNGVVDDSQLPKDRFSAERLKGVDSTLKIQPAKLEDSAVYLCASSTGLDNSPLHFGNGTRLTVT.

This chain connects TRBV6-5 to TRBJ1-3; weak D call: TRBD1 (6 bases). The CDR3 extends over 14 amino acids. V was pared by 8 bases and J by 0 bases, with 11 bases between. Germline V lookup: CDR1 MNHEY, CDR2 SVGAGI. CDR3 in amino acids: CASGRQASGNTIYF. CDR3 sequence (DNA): TGTGCCAGCGGCCGACAGGCCTCTGGAAACACCATATATTTT.

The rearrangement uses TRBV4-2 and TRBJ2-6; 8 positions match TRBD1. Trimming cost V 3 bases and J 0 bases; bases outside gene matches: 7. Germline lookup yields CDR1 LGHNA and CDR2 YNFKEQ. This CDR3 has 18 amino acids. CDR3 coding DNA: TGTGCCAGCAGCCAGATCTGGACAGGGCACTCTGGGGCCAACGTCCTGACTTTC. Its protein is CASSQIWTGHSGANVLTF.

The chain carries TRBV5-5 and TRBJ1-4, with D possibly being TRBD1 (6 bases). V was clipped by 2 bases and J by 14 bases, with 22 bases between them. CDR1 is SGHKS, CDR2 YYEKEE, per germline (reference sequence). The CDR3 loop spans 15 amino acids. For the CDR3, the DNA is TGTGCCAGCAGCTTAGCACCCCTCGAACAGGGCCGCCTGTTTTTT. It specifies CASSLAPLEQGRLFF.

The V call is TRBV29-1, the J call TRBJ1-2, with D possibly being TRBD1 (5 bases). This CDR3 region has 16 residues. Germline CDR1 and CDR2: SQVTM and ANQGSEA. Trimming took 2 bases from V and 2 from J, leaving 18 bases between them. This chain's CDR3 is CSVESNGGEDNYGYTF. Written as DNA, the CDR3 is TGCAGCGTTGAAAGTAACGGAGGGGAAGACAACTATGGCTACACCTTC. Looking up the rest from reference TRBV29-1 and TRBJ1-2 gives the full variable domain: SAVISQKPSRDICQRGTSLTIQCQVDSQVTMMFWYRQQPGQSLTLIATANQGSEATYESGFVIDKFPISRPNLTFSTLTVSNMSPEDSSIYLCSVESNGGEDNYGYTFGSGTRLTVV.

CDR3 in DNA: TGTGCCTGGACCCAATCGGGACAGGGCGTCGGGCAGTACTTC. As protein: CAWTQSGQGVGQYF. The V and J genes are TRBV30 and TRBJ2-7; 9 bases map to TRBD1. The V gene end was trimmed by 4 bases and the J gene end by 9 bases; junction bases not matched to a gene: 13. This CDR3 has 14 amino acids. Germline CDR1 GTSNPN, CDR2 SVGIG (reference sequence).

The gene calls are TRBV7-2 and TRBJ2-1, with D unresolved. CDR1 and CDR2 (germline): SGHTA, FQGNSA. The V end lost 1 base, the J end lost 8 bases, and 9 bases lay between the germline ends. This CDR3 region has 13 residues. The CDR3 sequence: CASSLEAWYEQFF. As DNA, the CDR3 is TGTGCCAGCAGCTTAGAAGCATGGTATGAGCAGTTCTTC.

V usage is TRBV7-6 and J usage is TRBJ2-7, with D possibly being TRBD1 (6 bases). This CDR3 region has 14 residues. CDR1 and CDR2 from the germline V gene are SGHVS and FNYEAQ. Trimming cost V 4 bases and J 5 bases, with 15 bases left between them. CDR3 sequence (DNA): TGTGCCAGCAGCTCCCCAGCCAACAGGGACGAGCAGTACTTC. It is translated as CASSSPANRDEQYF.

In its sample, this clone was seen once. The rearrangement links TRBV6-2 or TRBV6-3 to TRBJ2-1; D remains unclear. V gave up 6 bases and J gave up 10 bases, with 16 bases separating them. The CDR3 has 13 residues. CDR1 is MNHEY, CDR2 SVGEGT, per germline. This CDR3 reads CASSKTARVEQFF. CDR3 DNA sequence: TGTGCCAGCAGCAAAACCGCGCGTGTCGAGCAGTTCTTC.

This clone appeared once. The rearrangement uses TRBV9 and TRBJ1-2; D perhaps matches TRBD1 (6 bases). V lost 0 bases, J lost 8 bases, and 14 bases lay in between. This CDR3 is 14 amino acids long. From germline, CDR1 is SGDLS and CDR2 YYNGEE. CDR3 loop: CASSVEGGVRGYTF. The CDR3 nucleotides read TGTGCCAGCAGCGTAGAAGGGGGAGTCCGCGGCTACACCTTC. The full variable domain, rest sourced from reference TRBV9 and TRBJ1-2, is DSGVTQTPKHLITATGQRVTLRCSPRSGDLSVYWYQQSLDQGLQFLIQYYNGEERAKGNILERFSAQQFPDLHSELNLSSLELGDSALYFCASSVEGGVRGYTFGSGTRLTVV.

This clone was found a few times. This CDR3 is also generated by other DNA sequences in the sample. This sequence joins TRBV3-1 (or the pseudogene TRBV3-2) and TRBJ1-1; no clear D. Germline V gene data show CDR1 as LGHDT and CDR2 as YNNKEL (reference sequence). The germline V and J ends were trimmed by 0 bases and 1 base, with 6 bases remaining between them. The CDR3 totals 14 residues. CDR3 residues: CASSQEGGNTEAFF. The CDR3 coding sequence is TGTGCCAGCAGCCAAGAGGGAGGGAACACTGAAGCTTTCTTT.

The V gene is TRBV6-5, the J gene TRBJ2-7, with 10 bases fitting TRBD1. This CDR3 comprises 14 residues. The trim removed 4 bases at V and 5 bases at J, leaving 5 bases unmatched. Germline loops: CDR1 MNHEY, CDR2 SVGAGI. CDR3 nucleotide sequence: TGTGCCAGCAGTTTAAGACAGGGGGCCGACGAGCAGTACTTC. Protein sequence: CASSLRQGADEQYF.

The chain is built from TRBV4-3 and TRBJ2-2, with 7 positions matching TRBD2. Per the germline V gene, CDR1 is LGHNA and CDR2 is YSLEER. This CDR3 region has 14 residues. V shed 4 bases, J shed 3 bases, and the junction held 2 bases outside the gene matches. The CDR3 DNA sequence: TGCGCCAGCAGCCGGCTAGCGGACACCGGGGAGCTGTTTTTT. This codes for CASSRLADTGELFF.

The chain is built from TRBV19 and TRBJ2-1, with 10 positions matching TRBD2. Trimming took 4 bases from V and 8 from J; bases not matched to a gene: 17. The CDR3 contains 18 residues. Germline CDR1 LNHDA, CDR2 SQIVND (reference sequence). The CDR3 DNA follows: TGTGCCAGTAGTACCCTGGGGGTCCAGCGGGAGGGCGGAGATGAGCAGTTCTTC. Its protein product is CASSTLGVQREGGDEQFF.

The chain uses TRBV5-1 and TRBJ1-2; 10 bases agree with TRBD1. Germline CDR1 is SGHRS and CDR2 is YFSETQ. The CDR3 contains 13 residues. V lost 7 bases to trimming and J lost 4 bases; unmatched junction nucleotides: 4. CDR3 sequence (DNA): TGCGCCAGCGGAAGGACAGGGGGCTATGGCTACACCTTC. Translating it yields CASGRTGGYGYTF. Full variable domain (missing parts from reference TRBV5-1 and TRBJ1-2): KAGVTQTPRYLIKTRGQQVTLSCSPISGHRSVSWYQQTPGQGLQFLFEYFSETQRNKGNFPGRFSGRQFSNSRSEMNVSTLELGDSALYLCASGRTGGYGYTFGSGTRLTVV.

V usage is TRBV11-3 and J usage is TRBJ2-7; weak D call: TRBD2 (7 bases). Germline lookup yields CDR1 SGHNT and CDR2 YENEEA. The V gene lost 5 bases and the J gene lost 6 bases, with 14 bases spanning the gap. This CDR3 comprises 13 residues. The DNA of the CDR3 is TGTGCCAGCAGCATAAACAGGGAGGGCGAGCAGTACTTC. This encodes CASSINREGEQYF.

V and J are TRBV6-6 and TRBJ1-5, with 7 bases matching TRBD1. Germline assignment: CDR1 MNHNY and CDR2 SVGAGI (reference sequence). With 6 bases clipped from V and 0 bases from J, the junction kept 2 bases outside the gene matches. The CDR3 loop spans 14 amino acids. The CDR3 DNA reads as TGTGCCAGCAGGGGGACAGTTAGCAATCAGCCCCAGCATTTT. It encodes CASRGTVSNQPQHF.

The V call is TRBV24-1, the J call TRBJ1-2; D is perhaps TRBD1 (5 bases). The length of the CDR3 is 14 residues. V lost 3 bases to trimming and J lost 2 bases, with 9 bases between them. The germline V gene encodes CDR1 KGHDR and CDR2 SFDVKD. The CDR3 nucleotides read TGTGCCACCAGTGATAAACGGGGGAACTATGGCTACACCTTC. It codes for CATSDKRGNYGYTF.

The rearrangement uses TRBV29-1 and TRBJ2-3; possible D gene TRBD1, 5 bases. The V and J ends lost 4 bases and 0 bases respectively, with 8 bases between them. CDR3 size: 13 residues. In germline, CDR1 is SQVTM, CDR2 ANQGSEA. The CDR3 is CSVGQGSTDTQYF. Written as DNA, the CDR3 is TGCAGCGTTGGGCAGGGCAGCACAGATACGCAGTATTTT.

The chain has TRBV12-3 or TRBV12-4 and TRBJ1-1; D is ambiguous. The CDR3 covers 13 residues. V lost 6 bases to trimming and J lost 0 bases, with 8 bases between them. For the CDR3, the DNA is TGTGCCAGCAGCCATCAGATGAACACTGAAGCTTTCTTT. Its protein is CASSHQMNTEAFF.